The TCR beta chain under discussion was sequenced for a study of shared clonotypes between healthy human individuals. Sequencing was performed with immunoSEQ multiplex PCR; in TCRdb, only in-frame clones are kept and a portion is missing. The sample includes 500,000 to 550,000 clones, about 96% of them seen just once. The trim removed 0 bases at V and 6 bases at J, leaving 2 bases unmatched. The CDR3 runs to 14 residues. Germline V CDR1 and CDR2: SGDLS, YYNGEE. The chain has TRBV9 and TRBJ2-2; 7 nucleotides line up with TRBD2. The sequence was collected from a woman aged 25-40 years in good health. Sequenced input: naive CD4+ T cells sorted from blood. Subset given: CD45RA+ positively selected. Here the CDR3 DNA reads TGTGCCAGCAGCGTAGCGGGAGGCCCCGGGGAGCTGTTTTTT. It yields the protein CASSVAGGPGELFF. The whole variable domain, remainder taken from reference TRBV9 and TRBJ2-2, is DSGVTQTPKHLITATGQRVTLRCSPRSGDLSVYWYQQSLDQGLQFLIQYYNGEERAKGNILERFSAQQFPDLHSELNLSSLELGDSALYFCASSVAGGPGELFFGEGSRLTVL.